Each of the 29 T cell receptor beta chains below was sequenced from the same sample in a study of CDR3 diversity in severe acne. TCRdb passed the PCR reads through MiXCR, listing each CDR3 protein once. The data contain roughly 81,000 distinct CDR3 sequences, about 50% of them singletons. Sequencing used blood. Source of these receptors: a male donor in good health, serving as a control.

This clonotype is categorized as medium-sized. The chain couples TRBV7-2 to TRBJ1-3; unclear D gene. The CDR3 consists of 13 residues. Trimming took 5 bases from V and 4 from J, leaving 9 bases between them. CDR1 is SGHTA, CDR2 FQGNSA, per germline. In DNA form, the CDR3 reads TGTGCCAGCAGCCCCTACCCAGGAAACACCATATATTTT. This codes for CASSPYPGNTIYF.

This clonotype was seen ten or more times. V gene TRBV6-2 or TRBV6-3 combines with J gene TRBJ1-6; D gene unclear. The CDR3 loop spans 15 amino acids. Germline V gives CDR1 MNHEY, CDR2 SVGEGT. The germline V and J ends were trimmed by 7 bases and 3 bases, with 13 bases remaining between them. The CDR3 reads CASINDGDYNSPLHF. The DNA of the CDR3 is TGTGCCAGCATAAACGATGGGGACTATAATTCACCCCTCCACTTT.

At least ten counts were recorded for this clonotype. V is TRBV3-1 and J is TRBJ2-1, with a possible D match to TRBD2 (5 bases). The V gene lost 4 bases and the J gene lost 0 bases, with 7 bases spanning the gap. CDR3 size: 14 residues. The germline gives CDR1 LGHDT, CDR2 YNNKEL (reference sequence). In nucleotides, the CDR3 is TGTGCCAGCAGCCCCGGAGGCTCCTACAATGAGCAGTTCTTC. Its translation is CASSPGGSYNEQFF.

V gene TRBV5-6 combines with J gene TRBJ1-1; no clear D. The length of the CDR3 is 12 residues. Germline assignment: CDR1 SGHDT and CDR2 YYEEEE. Trimming left V 3 bases short and J 11 bases short, with 14 bases between. The CDR3 DNA sequence: TGTGCCAGCAGCTCCGCTGGTAATGAGGCTTTCTTT. This sequence encodes CASSSAGNEAFF.

The J gene is TRBJ2-2, the V gene TRBV29-1; 8 bases align to TRBD2. The germline gives CDR1 SQVTM, CDR2 ANQGSEA. The CDR3 totals 14 residues. After removal of 2 bases from V and 6 bases from J, the junction contained 5 bases not matched to a gene. For the CDR3, the DNA is TGCAGCGTTGAACTAGGACTAGCTTCCGGGGAGCTGTTTTTT. This gives the protein CSVELGLASGELFF.

The rearrangement links TRBV29-1 to TRBJ2-5; D is unclear. Germline V CDR1 and CDR2: SQVTM, ANQGSEA. This CDR3 region has 10 residues. Deletions cut 4 bases from V and 9 bases from J, with 9 bases between. Here the CDR3 reads CSVGDQPQYF. The CDR3, as DNA: TGCAGCGTTGGGGATCAGCCCCAGTACTTC. Looking up the rest from reference TRBV29-1 and TRBJ2-5 gives the full variable domain: SAVISQKPSRDICQRGTSLTIQCQVDSQVTMMFWYRQQPGQSLTLIATANQGSEATYESGFVIDKFPISRPNLTFSTLTVSNMSPEDSSIYLCSVGDQPQYFGPGTRLLVL.

V gene TRBV25-1 combines with J gene TRBJ1-1; the D is unclear. The length of the CDR3 is 13 residues. Germline lookup yields CDR1 MGHDK and CDR2 SYGVNS. Trimming removed 3 bases from V and 7 bases from J, with 12 bases in between. The CDR3: CASSDPQRVEAFF. The CDR3 nucleotides read TGTGCCAGCAGTGACCCTCAAAGGGTTGAAGCTTTCTTT. The whole variable domain, filled in from reference TRBV25-1 and TRBJ1-1, reads EADIYQTPRYLVIGTGKKITLECSQTMGHDKMYWYQQDPGMELHLIHYSYGVNSTEKGDLSSESTVSRIRTEHFPLTLESARPSHTSQYLCASSDPQRVEAFFGQGTRLTVV.

This clonotype has just a few counts. The rearrangement uses TRBV28 and TRBJ2-2; unclear D gene. V lost 5 bases, J lost 7 bases, and 20 bases lay in between. Germline V gene data show CDR1 as MDHEN and CDR2 as SYDVKM. This CDR3 has 16 amino acids. CDR3 in amino acids: CASSAFAGSSSGELFF. CDR3 coding DNA: TGTGCCAGCAGTGCCTTCGCCGGGTCATCCAGCGGGGAGCTGTTTTTT.

In this sample, this clonotype turned up many times. The chain links TRBV5-1 to TRBJ2-3, with 8 bases matching TRBD1. J was trimmed by 3 bases and V by 4 bases; bases with no gene match: 10. The CDR3 covers 16 residues. Germline V lookup: CDR1 SGHRS, CDR2 YFSETQ. The CDR3 bases are TGCGCCAGCAGCCCGTCCCAGGGGGCTTGGACAGATACGCAGTATTTT. Protein product: CASSPSQGAWTDTQYF.

The CDR3 DNA reads as TGCAGCGTTGAAGGATGGAGTCGTCAAGAGACCCAGTACTTC. Translated, it gives CSVEGWSRQETQYF. This rearrangement joins TRBV29-1 to TRBJ2-5; D call uncertain. Germline lookup yields CDR1 SQVTM and CDR2 ANQGSEA. This CDR3 is built from 14 residues. V lost 1 base, J lost 2 bases, and 11 bases lay in between. The whole variable domain, remainder taken from reference TRBV29-1 and TRBJ2-5, is SAVISQKPSRDICQRGTSLTIQCQVDSQVTMMFWYRQQPGQSLTLIATANQGSEATYESGFVIDKFPISRPNLTFSTLTVSNMSPEDSSIYLCSVEGWSRQETQYFGPGTRLLVL.

The chain uses TRBV28 and TRBJ1-6; possible D gene TRBD1, 5 bases. CDR3 size: 14 residues. Germline V gives CDR1 MDHEN, CDR2 SYDVKM. V shed 7 bases and J shed 6 bases, with 13 bases lying between them. The CDR3 sequence is CASTDSKPNSPLHF. CDR3 sequence (DNA): TGTGCCAGCACCGACAGCAAACCTAATTCACCCCTCCACTTT.

The chain recombines TRBV25-1 with TRBJ1-1, with D possibly matching TRBD1 (5 bases). The length of the CDR3 is 19 residues. V dropped 4 bases and J dropped 4 bases, with 28 bases sitting between them. From germline, CDR1 is MGHDK and CDR2 SYGVNS. CDR3 amino acids: CASSGPPGGEKNQSTEAFF. The DNA for the CDR3 is TGTGCCAGCAGTGGGCCCCCCGGGGGGGAGAAGAATCAGAGCACTGAAGCTTTCTTT.

This clonotype was counted ten times or more. The rearrangement uses TRBV28 and TRBJ2-3; D is possibly TRBD1 (6 bases). Germline V CDR1 and CDR2: MDHEN, SYDVKM. The CDR3 loop spans 13 amino acids. V shed 8 bases and J shed 2 bases, with 11 bases lying between them. Here the CDR3 DNA reads TGTGCCAGCCTGGACAGACACACAGATACGCAGTATTTT. Protein product: CASLDRHTDTQYF.

This clonotype turned up a few times. The gene calls are TRBV10-3 and TRBJ2-7; TRBD1 matches at 10 bases. J was trimmed by 4 bases and V by 2 bases; bases with no gene match: 5. Germline CDR1 and CDR2: ENHRY and SYGVKD. The length of the CDR3 is 15 residues. Written as DNA, the CDR3 is TGTGCCATCAGTGAGCCGGGACAGGGGATTTACGAGCAGTACTTC. Encoded protein: CAISEPGQGIYEQYF.

This clonotype was detected a few times. V usage is TRBV2 and J usage is TRBJ1-1, with TRBD1 as a possible D gene (5 bases). CDR3 size: 12 residues. CDR1 and CDR2 from the germline V gene are SNHLY and FYNNEI. The V end lost 4 bases, the J end lost 5 bases, and 8 bases lay between the germline ends. CDR3 amino acids: CASSVDTTEAFF. DNA of the CDR3: TGTGCCAGCAGTGTGGACACGACTGAAGCTTTCTTT.

The chain has TRBV7-6 and TRBJ2-7; 7 bases are a match to TRBD2. The CDR3 runs 16 residues. The germline CDR1 and CDR2 sequences are SGHVS and FNYEAQ. J gave up 2 bases and V 1 base, and 8 bases lay outside the gene matches. This CDR3 reads CASSLVHGGTTYEQYF. CDR3 DNA: TGTGCCAGCAGCTTAGTCCACGGAGGGACTACCTACGAGCAGTACTTC.

The V gene is TRBV7-8, the J gene TRBJ2-3; 10 positions agree with TRBD1. Unmatched junction bases numbered 6, after V lost 4 bases and J lost 2 bases. Germline loops: CDR1 SGHVS, CDR2 FQNEAQ. This CDR3 has 16 residues. The CDR3 nucleotides are TGTGCCAGCAGCTCGCGGACAGGGGGGAACACAGATACGCAGTATTTT. This codes for CASSSRTGGNTDTQYF.

V usage is TRBV5-1 and J usage is TRBJ1-2; weak D call: TRBD1 (5 bases). CDR3 length equals 13 residues. Trimming left V 7 bases short and J 6 bases short, with 16 bases between. Germline V CDR1 and CDR2: SGHRS, YFSETQ. CDR3 sequence reads: CASLAEGADGYTF. CDR3 in DNA: TGCGCCAGCTTGGCCGAAGGGGCGGATGGCTACACCTTC. Looking up the rest from reference TRBV5-1 and TRBJ1-2 gives the full variable domain: KAGVTQTPRYLIKTRGQQVTLSCSPISGHRSVSWYQQTPGQGLQFLFEYFSETQRNKGNFPGRFSGRQFSNSRSEMNVSTLELGDSALYLCASLAEGADGYTFGSGTRLTVV.

This chain connects TRBV10-1 to TRBJ2-7, with 9 bases fitting TRBD1. V lost 0 bases, J lost 5 bases, and 2 bases stayed unmatched. From germline, CDR1 is WNHNN and CDR2 SYGVQD (reference sequence). This CDR3 region has 14 residues. The DNA of the CDR3 is TGCGCCAGCAGTGAGTCGGGGACAGGGAACGAGCAGTACTTC. This encodes CASSESGTGNEQYF.

The chain recombines TRBV20-1 with TRBJ2-7, with 12 positions matching TRBD2. In germline, CDR1 is DFQATT, CDR2 SNEGSKA (reference sequence). The CDR3 length is 15 residues. The ends lost 4 bases at V and 4 bases at J; junction bases unmatched: 8. The CDR3 nucleotides read TGCAGTGCTAATGGACTAGCGGGGTCCCCATACGAGCAGTACTTC. Translated, it gives CSANGLAGSPYEQYF.

V usage is TRBV10-1 and J usage is TRBJ2-5; D may be TRBD1 (6 bases). The germline CDR1 and CDR2 sequences are WNHNN and SYGVQD (reference sequence). The length of the CDR3 is 13 residues. Trimming left V 5 bases short and J 1 base short, with 8 bases between. CDR3 in DNA: TGCGCCAGCAGTCGGACAGCCCAAGAGACCCAGTACTTC. It codes for CASSRTAQETQYF.

This clonotype appeared a single time. The junction shows a germline mismatch at one end, possibly a read error. The chain carries TRBV4-3 and TRBJ1-5; D is ambiguous. This CDR3 has 16 amino acids. Germline assignment: CDR1 LGHNA and CDR2 YSLEER. The CDR3 bases are TGCGCCAGCAGCCAAGGGGCAATCATCGGCAATCAGCCCCAACATTTT. Protein sequence: CASSQGAIIGNQPQHF.

A few counts support this clonotype. It is unclear where the CDR3 begins or ends on the DNA, so no DNA is shown, and the CDR3 is as TCRdb lists it. The V and J genes are TRBV28 and TRBJ2-5; TRBD1 reflects the table's D call only, with no check against the DNA. Germline CDR1 and CDR2: MDHEN and SYDVKM. The CDR3 has 21 residues if both end residues are counted. This CDR3 reads CASSMRTDYSPLHFGNGTQYF.

A word on this clonotype: At one end, the junction sequence differs from germline, possibly due to a read error. The J gene is TRBJ1-1, the V gene TRBV20-1, with D perhaps TRBD1 (5 bases). The CDR3 consists of 13 residues. The germline V gene encodes CDR1 DFQATT and CDR2 SNEGSKA (reference sequence). The CDR3 coding sequence is TGCAGTGCTAGAGATGTGGGGCCGGACCGTCGGCTCTTT. This sequence encodes CSARDVGPDRRLF.

The J gene is TRBJ1-1, the V gene TRBV2; D is uncertain. V was cut by 1 base and J by 4 bases, with 4 bases left in between. Germline values: CDR1 SNHLY, CDR2 FYNNEI. This CDR3 has 12 amino acids. CDR3 sequence: CASSEGFTEAFF. CDR3 sequence (DNA): TGTGCCAGCAGTGAAGGTTTCACTGAAGCTTTCTTT. Full variable domain (outside the CDR3, taken from reference TRBV2 and TRBJ1-1): EPEVTQTPSHQVTQMGQEVILRCVPISNHLYFYWYRQILGQKVEFLVSFYNNEISEKSEIFDDQFSVERPDGSNFTLKIRSTKLEDSAMYFCASSEGFTEAFFGQGTRLTVV.

V usage is TRBV2 and J usage is TRBJ2-5, with D unresolved. The J call could be wrong; TRBJ2-1 is a better fit for the DNA end. The CDR3 is 13 amino acids. Germline CDR1 SNHLY, CDR2 FYNNEI. In nucleotides, the CDR3 is TGTGCCAGCGGGTCCCGAGTCTACAATGAGCAGTTCTTC. Its translation is CASGSRVYNEQFF.

This chain uses TRBV7-9 with TRBJ2-6, with 10 bases lining up with TRBD1. The V gene's germline CDR1 is SEHNR and CDR2 FQNEAQ (reference sequence). Trimming cost V 5 bases and J 4 bases; bases outside gene matches: 8. The CDR3 consists of 17 residues. CDR3 sequence reads: CASSQNDRGRGANVLTF. CDR3 in DNA: TGTGCCAGCAGCCAAAATGACAGGGGGCGAGGGGCCAACGTCCTGACTTTC.

This clonotype was counted many times. A much larger clone is a single base away; this may be a read error. The chain recombines TRBV28 with TRBJ1-3, with 7 bases fitting TRBD1. CDR1 and CDR2 (germline): MDHEN, SYDVKM. The ends lost 3 bases at V and 6 bases at J; junction bases unmatched: 17. This CDR3 spans 18 amino acids. The CDR3 sequence: CASSLRKYRGRTENTIYF. The CDR3 DNA sequence: TGTGCCAGCAGTTTGAGAAAATACAGGGGACGTACTGAAAACACCATATATTTT.

V and J are TRBV6-1 and TRBJ2-1; D is undetermined. Trimming took 4 bases from V and 2 from J, leaving 15 bases between them. The germline V gene encodes CDR1 MNHNS and CDR2 SASEGT. This CDR3 spans 16 amino acids. The CDR3 reads CASSGGKVFPYNEQFF. CDR3 in DNA: TGTGCCAGCAGTGGCGGCAAGGTCTTCCCCTACAATGAGCAGTTCTTC.